These 22 T cell receptor beta chains came from one sample sequenced in a study of T cell responses to AZD1222 COVID-19 vaccine. Profiled with immunoSEQ multiplex PCR; TCRdb holds only in-frame clones, not every one. Here the sample spans about 120,000 clones, around 87% being singletons. The sequenced sample was peripheral blood, obtained on day 0 of AZD1222 vaccination. These receptors were collected from an adult in good health.

The gene calls are TRBV19 and TRBJ1-2; the match to TRBD1 covers 7 bases. J lost 0 bases, V lost 6 bases, and 7 bases had no gene match. CDR1 is LNHDA and CDR2 is SQIVND in the germline V gene (reference sequence). The CDR3 runs to 15 residues. The DNA for the CDR3 is TGTGCCAGTAGCCTACAGGGGACTGCTAACTATGGCTACACCTTC. Protein: CASSLQGTANYGYTF.

The V gene is TRBV5-1, the J gene TRBJ2-7; D uncertain. Germline V gene lookup returns CDR1 SGHRS and CDR2 YFSETQ. The CDR3 consists of 14 residues. The V end was cut by 1 base, the J end by 7 bases, with 15 bases between. Here the CDR3 reads CASSLIDGRDEQYF. CDR3 coding DNA: TGCGCCAGCAGCTTGATCGACGGGCGTGATGAGCAGTACTTC.

The V gene is TRBV5-1, the J gene TRBJ2-1; 7 bases line up with TRBD1. Germline V gene data show CDR1 as SGHRS and CDR2 as YFSETQ. The CDR3 runs 16 residues. V gave up 0 bases and J gave up 3 bases; unmatched junction bases: 6. Written as DNA, the CDR3 is TGCGCCAGCAGCTTGGACTACAGGGGCAGCTACAATGAGCAGTTCTTC. It yields the protein CASSLDYRGSYNEQFF.

This chain uses TRBV28 with TRBJ2-1; D gene unclear. Deletions cut 5 bases from V and 7 bases from J, with 15 bases between. The CDR3 is made up of 14 amino acids. Per the germline V gene, CDR1 is MDHEN and CDR2 is SYDVKM. The CDR3 bases are TGTGCCAGCAGTCCCGACCAGGTCAGGAATGAGCAGTTCTTC. Protein sequence: CASSPDQVRNEQFF.

This clone was detected only once. The V and J genes are TRBV14 and TRBJ1-2; 8 positions agree with TRBD1. Unmatched junction bases numbered 4, after V lost 5 bases and J lost 2 bases. The CDR3 contains 14 residues. Germline CDR1 reads SGHDN; CDR2 reads FVKESK. CDR3 region: CASSNGQGNYGYTF. The CDR3 DNA reads as TGTGCCAGCAGCAACGGACAGGGAAACTATGGCTACACCTTC. Full variable domain (rest looked up from reference TRBV14 and TRBJ1-2): EAGVTQFPSHSVIEKGQTVTLRCDPISGHDNLYWYRRVMGKEIKFLLHFVKESKQDESGMPNNRFLAERTGGTYSTLKVQPAELEDSGVYFCASSNGQGNYGYTFGSGTRLTVV.

The chain employs TRBV28 and TRBJ2-6; 7 bases line up with TRBD1. Per the germline V gene, CDR1 is MDHEN and CDR2 is SYDVKM. V shed 5 bases and J 0 bases; nucleotides not matched to a gene: 4. The CDR3 loop spans 16 amino acids. The CDR3 DNA is TGTGCCAGCAGTAGCACAGGGGTCTCTGGGGCCAACGTCCTGACTTTC. As protein: CASSSTGVSGANVLTF.

The V gene is TRBV27, the J gene TRBJ2-2; either TRBD1 or TRBD2 may supply D (5 bases each). Trimming removed 3 bases from V and 6 bases from J, with 17 bases in between. This CDR3 spans 16 amino acids. CDR1 is MNHEY and CDR2 is SMNVEV in the germline V gene (reference sequence). DNA for the CDR3: TGTGCCAGCAGTTTCTGGGACGGCTCGCGTTCCGGGGAGCTGTTTTTT. The encoded protein is CASSFWDGSRSGELFF.

V and J are TRBV6-5 and TRBJ1-1; TRBD1 matches 7 bases. Germline CDR1 is MNHEY and CDR2 is SVGAGI. This CDR3 is built from 16 residues. J gave up 1 base and V 4 bases, and 9 bases lay outside the gene matches. The CDR3 sequence is CASSFPRGGGNTEAFF. The CDR3 nucleotides read TGTGCCAGCAGTTTTCCCAGGGGGGGAGGGAACACTGAAGCTTTCTTT.

The J gene is TRBJ1-2, the V gene TRBV27; a weak D match, TRBD1 (5 bases). V was clipped by 4 bases and J by 2 bases, with 8 bases between them. Germline CDR1 MNHEY, CDR2 SMNVEV (reference sequence). This CDR3 is 13 amino acids long. Here the CDR3 reads CASSYRDNYGYTF. The CDR3 coding sequence is TGTGCCAGCAGTTACCGGGACAACTATGGCTACACCTTC.

V usage is TRBV30 and J usage is TRBJ2-7; either TRBD1 or TRBD2 may supply D (5 bases each). CDR1 and CDR2 from the germline V gene are GTSNPN and SVGIG (reference sequence). This CDR3 is 13 amino acids long. Trimming stripped 2 bases from V and 6 bases from J, with 14 bases between. CDR3 region: CAWSPGPAGEQYF. DNA of the CDR3: TGTGCCTGGAGTCCGGGACCCGCGGGCGAGCAGTACTTC.

The chain recombines TRBV7-2 with TRBJ1-1, with D possibly TRBD1 on 5 matching bases. Germline V gene lookup returns CDR1 SGHTA and CDR2 FQGNSA. This CDR3 has 13 amino acids. V dropped 5 bases and J dropped 4 bases, with 11 bases sitting between them. CDR3 DNA: TGTGCCAGCAGCCAGCCGGGGGGCACTGAAGCTTTCTTT. This gives the protein CASSQPGGTEAFF. Filled out from reference TRBV7-2 and TRBJ1-1, the complete variable domain reads GAGVSQSPSNKVTEKGKDVELRCDPISGHTALYWYRQSLGQGLEFLIYFQGNSAPDKSGLPSDRFSAERTGGSVSTLTIQRTQQEDSAVYLCASSQPGGTEAFFGQGTRLTVV.

The chain combines TRBV6-6 with TRBJ1-1, with TRBD1 matching 7 bases. The CDR3 sequence is 15 residues long. The V gene's germline CDR1 is MNHNY and CDR2 SVGAGI (reference sequence). Losses at the gene ends were 7 bases for V and 1 base for J; bases not matched to a gene: 9. CDR3 protein: CASTLTGLGNTEAFF. The CDR3 bases are TGTGCCAGCACGTTGACAGGGTTGGGGAACACTGAAGCTTTCTTT.

This chain joins TRBV27 and TRBJ1-2, with a possible D match to TRBD1 (5 bases). This CDR3 has 15 residues. The ends were cut back, 1 base at V and 0 bases at J, with 9 bases in the middle. In germline, CDR1 is MNHEY, CDR2 SMNVEV (reference sequence). The CDR3 loop is CASSLLGRANYGYTF. The DNA of the CDR3 is TGTGCCAGCAGTTTATTGGGGCGAGCTAACTATGGCTACACCTTC.

This chain uses TRBV28 with TRBJ1-2; 11 bases agree with TRBD1. Germline V gene data show CDR1 as MDHEN and CDR2 as SYDVKM. There are 16 residues in the CDR3. Trimming at V came to 7 bases and at J to 8 bases, leaving 15 bases not matched to a gene. The CDR3 nucleotides read TGTGCCAGCATAAATTCAGGGACAGGGGGACAGTACGGCTACACCTTC. Its translation: CASINSGTGGQYGYTF.

The rearrangement links TRBV10-3 to TRBJ2-7, with D tentatively TRBD2 (6 bases). The CDR3 consists of 15 residues. Trimming left V 8 bases short and J 0 bases short, with 17 bases between. Per germline, CDR1 ENHRY and CDR2 SYGVKD. CDR3 sequence: CAIGPGTVNSYEQYF. The CDR3 DNA reads TGTGCCATCGGACCCGGGACTGTCAACTCCTACGAGCAGTACTTC.

The rearrangement uses TRBV10-1 and TRBJ2-5, with TRBD1 matching 7 bases. Per germline, CDR1 WNHNN and CDR2 SYGVQD (reference sequence). The CDR3 is 14 residues long. Losses at the gene ends were 6 bases for V and 5 bases for J; bases not matched to a gene: 9. CDR3 nucleotide sequence: TGCGCCAGCAGAAGGTCAGGGGGTAGGGAGACCCAGTACTTC. Translation gives CASRRSGGRETQYF.

This clone was detected ten times or more. This rearrangement joins TRBV28 to TRBJ2-1; TRBD2 matches at 13 bases. From germline, CDR1 is MDHEN and CDR2 SYDVKM. The CDR3 covers 14 residues. The trim removed 4 bases at V and 6 bases at J, leaving 0 bases unmatched. CDR3 sequence (DNA): TGTGCCAGCAGTTGGACTAGCGGGAGCAATGAGCAGTTCTTC. Amino acid sequence: CASSWTSGSNEQFF.

V gene TRBV5-1 combines with J gene TRBJ1-2, with a possible D match to TRBD1 (5 bases). Germline loops: CDR1 SGHRS, CDR2 YFSETQ. The V end lost 0 bases, the J end lost 5 bases, and 14 bases lay between the germline ends. The length of the CDR3 is 15 residues. The CDR3 nucleotides read TGCGCCAGCAGCTTGGCCGAGGGAGGGGCATATGGCTACACCTTC. Translated: CASSLAEGGAYGYTF. The full variable domain, with the rest looked up from reference TRBV5-1 and TRBJ1-2, is KAGVTQTPRYLIKTRGQQVTLSCSPISGHRSVSWYQQTPGQGLQFLFEYFSETQRNKGNFPGRFSGRQFSNSRSEMNVSTLELGDSALYLCASSLAEGGAYGYTFGSGTRLTVV.

This clone was picked up a small number of times. J is TRBJ1-1 and V is TRBV7-9; no firm D call. Germline loops: CDR1 SEHNR, CDR2 FQNEAQ (reference sequence). This CDR3 has 15 residues. Trimming removed 2 bases from V and 4 bases from J, with 14 bases in between. CDR3 in DNA: TGTGCCAGCAGCTTATCTCCAGGTCATAGCACTGAAGCTTTCTTT. It specifies CASSLSPGHSTEAFF.

V gene TRBV7-7 combines with J gene TRBJ2-5, with TRBD2 matching 8 bases. CDR3 length equals 14 residues. The germline V gene encodes CDR1 SSHAT and CDR2 FNYEAQ (reference sequence). The CDR3 region has the DNA TGTGCTAGCGGGAAGTCTATACTTATGGGGACCCAGTACTTC. Protein product: CASGKSILMGTQYF.

This chain's CDR3 is CASSPASPYSPLHF. DNA for the CDR3: TGTGCCAGCAGTCCCGCCTCACCTTATTCACCCCTCCACTTT. This rearrangement joins TRBV28 to TRBJ1-6; unclear D gene. The germline V gene encodes CDR1 MDHEN and CDR2 SYDVKM. Trimming took off 5 bases at V and 8 bases at J, with 13 bases between the two ends. This CDR3 spans 14 amino acids.

CDR3 amino acids: CASSEQGASREQYF. The CDR3 region has the DNA TGCGCCAGCAGCGAACAGGGGGCCTCACGCGAGCAGTACTTC. The chain is built from TRBV4-1 and TRBJ2-7, with TRBD1 matching over 9 bases. Per the germline V gene, CDR1 is MGHRA and CDR2 is YSYEKL. The CDR3 extends over 14 amino acids. Unmatched junction bases numbered 8, after V lost 5 bases and J lost 6 bases.